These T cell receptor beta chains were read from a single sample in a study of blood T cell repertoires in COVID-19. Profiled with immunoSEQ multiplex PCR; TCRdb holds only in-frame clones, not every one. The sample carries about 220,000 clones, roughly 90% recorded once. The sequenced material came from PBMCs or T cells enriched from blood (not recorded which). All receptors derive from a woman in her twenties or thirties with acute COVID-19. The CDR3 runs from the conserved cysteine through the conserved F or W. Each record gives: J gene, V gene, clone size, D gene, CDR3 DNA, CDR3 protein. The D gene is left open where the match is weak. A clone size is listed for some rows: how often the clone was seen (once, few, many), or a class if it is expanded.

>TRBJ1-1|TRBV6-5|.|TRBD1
TGTGCCAGCACCCTTGCGACAGGGAGGACTGAAGCTTTCTTT
CASTLATGRTEAFF
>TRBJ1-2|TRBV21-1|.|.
TGTGCCAGGGAAACAGGGGGGAGCTATGGCTACACCTTC
CARETGGSYGYTF
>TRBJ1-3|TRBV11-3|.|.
TGTGCCAGCAGCCCCTGGGCCAGAGAAAACACCATATATTTT
CASSPWARENTIYF
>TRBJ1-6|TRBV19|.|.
TGTGCCAGTAATGAGGGCCTGGATAATTCACCCCTCCACTTT
CASNEGLDNSPLHF
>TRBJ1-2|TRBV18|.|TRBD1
TGTGCCAGCTCACCAACGGGACAGGGGGCACGGTATGGCTACACCTTC
CASSPTGQGARYGYTF
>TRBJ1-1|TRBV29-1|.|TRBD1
TGCAGCGGCGGACAGGGGTGGACTGAAGCTTTCTTT
CSGGQGWTEAFF
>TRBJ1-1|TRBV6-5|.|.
TGTGCCAGCAGTTACGCGGACAGCAGGACTGAAGCTTTCTTT
CASSYADSRTEAFF
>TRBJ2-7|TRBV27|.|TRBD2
TGTGCCAGCAGTCCTCGGGGGGAGCAACCCTACGAGCAGTACTTC
CASSPRGEQPYEQYF
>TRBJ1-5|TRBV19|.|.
TGTGCCAGTTCGGCCTTCCTCAGGGGATATCAGCCCCAGCATTTT
CASSAFLRGYQPQHF
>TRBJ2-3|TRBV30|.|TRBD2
TGTGCCTGGAGTGCGGGGGGAGGGAGCACAGATACGCAGTATTTT
CAWSAGGGSTDTQYF
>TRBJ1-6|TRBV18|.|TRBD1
TGTGCCAGCGCCCTATTACAGGGGGCTGATTCACCCCTCCACTTT
CASALLQGADSPLHF
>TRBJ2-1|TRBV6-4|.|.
TGTGCCAGCAGGGGCAGGGTAGGGGAGCAGTTCTTC
CASRGRVGEQFF
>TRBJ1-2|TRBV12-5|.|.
TGTGCTAGTGGTCTTGCGGTGGACATTAACTATGGCTACACCTTC
CASGLAVDINYGYTF
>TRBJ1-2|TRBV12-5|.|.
TGTGCTAGTGGTTTGGTGGTTGGAAGGGGCCTAACCCCCCTAAACTATGGCTACACCTTC
CASGLVVGRGLTPLNYGYTF
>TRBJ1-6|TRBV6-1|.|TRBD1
TGTGCCAGCAGTGAAGCCGAGGGGGACAGGGGGAATTCACCCCTCCACTTT
CASSEAEGDRGNSPLHF
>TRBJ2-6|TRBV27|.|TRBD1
TGTGCCAGCAGTTTCCTACAGGGGGCTTTTACGGCCAACGTCCTGACTTTC
CASSFLQGAFTANVLTF
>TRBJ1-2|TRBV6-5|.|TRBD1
TGTGCCAGCAGTTCGACAGGGGACTATGGCTACACCTTC
CASSSTGDYGYTF
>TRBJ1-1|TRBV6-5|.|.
TGTGCCAGCATCGGACAGTCGGGGGGAGGCACTGAAGCTTTCTTT
CASIGQSGGGTEAFF
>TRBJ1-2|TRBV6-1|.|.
TGTGCCAGCAGTGAGTATGGACAGAACGCTAACTATGGCTACACCTTC
CASSEYGQNANYGYTF
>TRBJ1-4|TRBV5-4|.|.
TGTGCCAGCAGCTTGCCGAGTCACCTCGAATGGACTAATGAAAAACTGTTTTTT
CASSLPSHLEWTNEKLFF
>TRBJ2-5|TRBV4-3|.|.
TGCGCCAGCAGCCAAGATTTAGAAGAGACCCAGTACTTC
CASSQDLEETQYF
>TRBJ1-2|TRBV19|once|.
TGTGCCAGTAGTACAAGGACGAGGGATGGCTACACCTTC
CASSTRTRDGYTF
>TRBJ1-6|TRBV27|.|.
TGTGCCAGCAGTTTACACCCCATTGGCTCACCCCTCCACTTT
CASSLHPIGSPLHF
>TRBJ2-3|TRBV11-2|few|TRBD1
TGTGCCAGCAGCTGGGACAGGGGGGCAGATACGCAGTATTTT
CASSWDRGADTQYF
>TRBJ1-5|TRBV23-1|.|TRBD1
TGCGCCAGCAGTCAATTTCCCCCAGCAGGGGGCTGTCAGCCCCAGCATTTT
CASSQFPPAGGCQPQHF
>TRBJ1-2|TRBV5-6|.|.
TGTGCCAGCAGCCCCGGGGGTGGCTACACCTTC
CASSPGGGYTF
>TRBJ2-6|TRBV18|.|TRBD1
TGTGCCAGCTCACCACTGGGACAGGGTGATTCTGGGGCCAACGTCCTGACTTTC
CASSPLGQGDSGANVLTF
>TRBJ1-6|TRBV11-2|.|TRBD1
TGTGCCAGCAGCTCGACAGGGCATTCACCCCTCCACTTT
CASSSTGHSPLHF
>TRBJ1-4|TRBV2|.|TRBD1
TGTGCCAGCAGGACAGGGGGCGGAGAAAAACTGTTTTTT
CASRTGGGEKLFF
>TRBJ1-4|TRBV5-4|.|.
TGTGCCAGCAGCTTGGACAGTAATGAAAAACTGTTTTTT
CASSLDSNEKLFF
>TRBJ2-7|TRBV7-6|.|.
TGTGCCAGCAGCTTAGACGGAGGAACTACGACGGAGCAGTACTTC
CASSLDGGTTTEQYF
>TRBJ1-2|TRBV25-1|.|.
TGTGCCAGCAGTGAATACGGGGACTATCAACCCTATGGCTACACCTTC
CASSEYGDYQPYGYTF
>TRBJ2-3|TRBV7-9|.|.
TGTGCCAGCAGCTCCCCTCTATCGGATACGCAGTATTTT
CASSSPLSDTQYF
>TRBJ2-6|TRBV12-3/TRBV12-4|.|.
TGTGCCAGCAGTTCTCCGGTGGCCAACGTCCTGACTTTC
CASSSPVANVLTF
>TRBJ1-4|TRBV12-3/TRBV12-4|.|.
TGTGCCAGCAGTCCCCCCCAGGGAGAAAAACTGTTTTTT
CASSPPQGEKLFF
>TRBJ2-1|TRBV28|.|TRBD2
TGTGCCAGCCGTACCGGCGGGGGCTACAATGAGCAGTTCTTC
CASRTGGGYNEQFF
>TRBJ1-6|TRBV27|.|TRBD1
TGTGCCAGCAGTTTCGGACAGGGCGTGAATTCACCCCTCCACTTT
CASSFGQGVNSPLHF
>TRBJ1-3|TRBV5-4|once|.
TGTGCCAGCAGCTCTGTCGGTACCGGAAACACCATATATTTT
CASSSVGTGNTIYF
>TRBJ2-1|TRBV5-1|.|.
TGCGCCAGCAGCTGGGGGACTTCTTCCTACTCCTACAATGAGCAGTTCTTC
CASSWGTSSYSYNEQFF
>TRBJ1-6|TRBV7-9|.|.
TGTGCCAGCAGCTCCTCAAACCCGACAGGCGTTTATAATTCACCCCTCCACTTT
CASSSSNPTGVYNSPLHF
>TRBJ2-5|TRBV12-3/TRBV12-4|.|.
TGTGCCAGCAGGTCCGGGACTCAAGAGACCCAGTACTTC
CASRSGTQETQYF